The present T cell receptor (beta chain) was sequenced within a study of Graves' ophthalmopathy and Graves' hyperthyroidism. Beta-chain TCR CDR3 regions were amplified from RNA transcripts. HTBI primers served in a first-round RT-PCR, which a second-round multiplex PCR followed. TCRdb itself ran the multiplex PCR reads through MiXCR, one entry per CDR3 protein. The table records around 520,000 distinct CDR3 sequences, approximately 37% of them present only once. This clonotype occurred a few times. The antigen is undetermined. General study points: Using 13 signatures, a model distinguished ophthalmopathy from stable hyperthyroidism, reaching more than 85% sensitivity and 81.08% specificity. Clonotypes were expanded in thyroid at above 0.001 frequency, and most also appeared in blood.

This CDR3 is 14 amino acids long. V was cut by 0 bases and J by 7 bases, with 12 bases left in between. CDR1 is SGHAT, CDR2 FQNNGV, per germline. The gene calls are TRBV11-2 and TRBJ1-1; a possible D gene is TRBD1 (5 bases). This receptor was identified in an adult man with Graves' hyperthyroidism. The sample taken for sequencing was peripheral blood or thyroid tissue (not recorded which). The CDR3 sequence: CASSLDPSQGEAFF. The CDR3 nucleotides are TGTGCCAGCAGCTTAGACCCCTCGCAGGGTGAAGCTTTCTTT.